This T cell receptor (beta chain) was identified during a study of chemoradiotherapy in HPV16-positive cancers. Assay used: immunoSEQ multiplex PCR; TCRdb lists only in-frame clones, some missing. The sample has roughly 5,000 clones; about 79% are singletons. This clone was observed a single time. The TCR sequence derives from a human donor with HPV-associated anogenital cancer. The sample was gathered from a patient who underwent chemoradiotherapy.

The CDR3 DNA sequence: TGTGCCAGCAGGATACAGGGGTACGAGCAGTACTTC. It yields the protein CASRIQGYEQYF. The V call is TRBV28, the J call TRBJ2-7, with 7 bases aligning to TRBD1. The CDR3 runs to 12 residues. V trimming: 6 bases; J trimming: 4 bases; junction bases outside the gene matches: 3. Germline V gene sequence: CDR1 MDHEN, CDR2 SYDVKM.